The 21 T cell receptor beta chains presented below share a single source sample, sequenced in a study of blood T cells in healthy people across ages. Then a second PCR, running roughly 6 to 12 cycles, was carried out with a sample-barcoded 5' primer and a J-beta primer mix. TCRdb re-analysed the 5' RACE reads in MiXCR, keeping a single row per CDR3 protein. The data show around 800,000 distinct CDR3 sequences, around 25% seen once. This sample also appeared in a second study, on T cells of mothers and their children.

Sequencing was performed on blood. The receptors shown here come from a boy younger than 18 in good health.

The chain employs TRBV10-3 and TRBJ1-1; 8 nucleotides match TRBD1. V shed 6 bases and J 1 base; nucleotides not matched to a gene: 7. CDR3 length: 15 amino acids. CDR1 and CDR2 from the germline V gene are ENHRY and SYGVKD. The CDR3 nucleotides read TGTGCCATCAGGGCCCTACAGGGGGGGAACACTGAAGCTTTCTTT. Translated: CAIRALQGGNTEAFF.

The rearrangement links TRBV9 to TRBJ2-5; the match to TRBD2 covers 9 bases. V lost 2 bases, J lost 2 bases, and 4 bases stayed unmatched. Germline V gene sequence: CDR1 SGDLS, CDR2 YYNGEE. This CDR3 has 15 residues. The CDR3 spells CASSVSGGVQETQYF. CDR3 DNA: TGTGCCAGCAGCGTTAGCGGGGGAGTGCAAGAGACCCAGTACTTC. The complete variable domain, with remaining parts taken from reference TRBV9 and TRBJ2-5, reads DSGVTQTPKHLITATGQRVTLRCSPRSGDLSVYWYQQSLDQGLQFLIQYYNGEERAKGNILERFSAQQFPDLHSELNLSSLELGDSALYFCASSVSGGVQETQYFGPGTRLLVL.

This chain uses TRBV6-1 with TRBJ1-5; weak D call: TRBD1 (5 bases). The CDR3 covers 15 residues. Per the germline V gene, CDR1 is MNHNS and CDR2 is SASEGT. Between the trimmed V and J ends, which lost 2 bases and 2 bases, there was a span of 10 bases. CDR3 amino acids: CASSEWGDRNQPQHF. CDR3 coding DNA: TGTGCCAGCAGTGAATGGGGGGACCGCAATCAGCCCCAGCATTTT.

This clonotype was seen a handful of times. The chain combines TRBV25-1 with TRBJ2-5; maybe TRBD2 (6 bases). The J call may be incorrect, as the DNA end agrees better with TRBJ2-1. The length of the CDR3 is 14 residues. Germline V gene data show CDR1 as MGHDK and CDR2 as SYGVNS. The CDR3 region is CASSPWEVVHEQFF. CDR3 in DNA: TGTGCCAGCAGCCCGTGGGAGGTTGTCCATGAGCAGTTCTTC.

This clonotype has more than one count but fewer than ten. The chain uses TRBV29-1 and TRBJ2-7; D might be TRBD1 (5 bases). Trimming removed 5 bases from V and 3 bases from J, with 14 bases in between. The CDR3 has 13 residues. Germline lookup yields CDR1 SQVTM and CDR2 ANQGSEA. Here the CDR3 reads CSVRSTVLYEQYF. CDR3 bases: TGCAGCGTTAGATCGACAGTCCTCTACGAGCAGTACTTC.

Only a few counts were recorded for this clonotype. This rearrangement joins TRBV28 to TRBJ2-6; 7 nucleotides line up with TRBD1. The length of the CDR3 is 16 residues. With V trimmed by 3 bases and J by 0 bases, 2 bases remained unmatched. Germline lookup yields CDR1 MDHEN and CDR2 SYDVKM. DNA of the CDR3: TGTGCCAGCAGTTTGGACAGGTACTCTGGGGCCAACGTCCTGACTTTC. Amino acid sequence: CASSLDRYSGANVLTF.

The chain recombines TRBV12-3 or TRBV12-4 with TRBJ2-3; weak D call: TRBD1 (5 bases). The CDR3 covers 13 residues. The V gene lost 9 bases and the J gene lost 2 bases, with 12 bases spanning the gap. The DNA for the CDR3 is TGTGCCAGTACAGGCCCTATCACAGATACGCAGTATTTT. Its translation: CASTGPITDTQYF.

This chain links TRBV14 with TRBJ2-7, with D hard to call. Trimming left V 4 bases short and J 3 bases short, with 10 bases between. Per the germline V gene, CDR1 is SGHDN and CDR2 is FVKESK. The CDR3 consists of 13 residues. The CDR3 loop is CASSRIYGYEQYF. Written as DNA, the CDR3 is TGTGCCAGCAGCCGAATATACGGCTACGAGCAGTACTTC.

This clonotype was detected only a few times. The V call is TRBV7-9, the J call TRBJ2-2; TRBD1 agrees at 7 bases. The ends lost 2 bases at V and 4 bases at J; junction bases unmatched: 13. CDR3 size: 18 residues. CDR1 and CDR2 from the germline V gene are SEHNR and FQNEAQ (reference sequence). The CDR3 region is CASSLFGQDRVGTGELFF. In nucleotides, the CDR3 is TGTGCCAGCAGCTTATTCGGGCAAGACAGGGTTGGCACCGGGGAGCTGTTTTTT.

This clonotype has a handful of counts. A much larger clone differs by one base, so this may be a read error. This chain joins TRBV5-1 and TRBJ2-5; the D gene is possibly TRBD2 (7 bases). From germline, CDR1 is SGHRS and CDR2 YFSETQ. This CDR3 is built from 15 residues. The DNA of the CDR3 is TGCGCCAGCAGCTTGGTCGCGGGGGCGGGGAATGAGCAGATCTTC. Translated: CASSLVAGAGNEQIF.

This clonotype was recorded many times. This chain uses TRBV15 with TRBJ2-5; possibly TRBD2 for D (6 bases). This CDR3 comprises 14 residues. Deletions cut 0 bases from V and 5 bases from J, with 10 bases between. The germline V gene encodes CDR1 LNHNV and CDR2 YYDKDF (reference sequence). The CDR3 DNA reads as TGTGCCACCAGCAGAGATGGACGGGGGGAGACCCAGTACTTC. The encoded protein is CATSRDGRGETQYF.

This clonotype was picked up a small number of times. The chain recombines TRBV29-1 with TRBJ1-2, with D possibly matching TRBD1 (6 bases). The germline V gene encodes CDR1 SQVTM and CDR2 ANQGSEA. The CDR3 extends over 12 amino acids. The V gene lost 8 bases and the J gene lost 7 bases, with 17 bases spanning the gap. Written as DNA, the CDR3 is TGCAGCACTCGGGACACAGCGCGTGGCTACACCTTC. Protein sequence: CSTRDTARGYTF.

The rearrangement uses TRBV5-1 and TRBJ1-2; D remains unclear. Trimming stripped 5 bases from V and 1 base from J, with 9 bases between. Looked up from germline, CDR1 is SGHRS and CDR2 is YFSETQ. CDR3 length equals 13 residues. CDR3 nucleotide sequence: TGCGCCAGCAGACCGGACGATAACTATGGCTACACCTTC. Protein sequence: CASRPDDNYGYTF.

The gene calls are TRBV9 and TRBJ2-3; D unclear. Germline V gives CDR1 SGDLS, CDR2 YYNGEE. V lost 3 bases and J lost 0, with 11 bases in between. CDR3 length equals 15 residues. CDR3 nucleotides: TGTGCCAGCAGCGGGCAGGTGTTGAGCACAGATACGCAGTATTTT. It is translated as CASSGQVLSTDTQYF.

This chain links TRBV29-1 with TRBJ2-5; possible D gene TRBD2, 5 bases. CDR1 SQVTM and CDR2 ANQGSEA come from the germline V gene. Trimming shortened V by 1 base and J by 5 bases, and 17 bases separated the two germline ends. This CDR3 has 15 amino acids. This chain's CDR3 is CSVEGIGRPGETQYF. CDR3 sequence (DNA): TGCAGCGTTGAAGGTATTGGTCGGCCGGGGGAGACCCAGTACTTC. Full variable domain (outside the CDR3, taken from reference TRBV29-1 and TRBJ2-5): SAVISQKPSRDICQRGTSLTIQCQVDSQVTMMFWYRQQPGQSLTLIATANQGSEATYESGFVIDKFPISRPNLTFSTLTVSNMSPEDSSIYLCSVEGIGRPGETQYFGPGTRLLVL.

The chain recombines TRBV13 with TRBJ2-5; 8 bases are shared with TRBD2. The DNA end is more similar to TRBJ2-1, so the J call may be wrong. The germline V gene has CDR1 PRHDT and CDR2 FYEKMQ (reference sequence). The CDR3 runs to 16 residues. In DNA, the CDR3 is TGTGCCAGCAGCTACGAGGGCGGGGGGAACTACAATGAGCAGTTCTTC. Protein product: CASSYEGGGNYNEQFF.

On this clonotype: The CDR3 end shows no conserved phenylalanine or tryptophan, and so a read error is likely. The chain joins TRBV4-1 to TRBJ2-3; D is ambiguous. Germline loops: CDR1 MGHRA, CDR2 YSYEKL. V was clipped by 0 bases and J by 2 bases, with 12 bases between them. The CDR3 runs to 16 residues. CDR3 coding DNA: TGCGCCAGCAGCCAAGAGCCACTGCTAGACACAGATACGCAGTATCTT. As protein: CASSQEPLLDTDTQYL.

The chain recombines TRBV4-1 with TRBJ2-6; D remains unclear. The V end lost 1 base, the J end lost 0 bases, and 7 bases lay between the germline ends. The CDR3 loop spans 16 amino acids. CDR1 is MGHRA, CDR2 YSYEKL, per germline. CDR3 nucleotide sequence: TGCGCCAGCAGCCAAGTTTGGTACTCTGGGGCCAACGTCCTGACTTTC. It specifies CASSQVWYSGANVLTF.

Only a few counts were recorded for this clonotype. The chain is built from TRBV20-1 and TRBJ1-5, with D uncertain. CDR3 size: 13 residues. Trimming took 4 bases from V and 6 from J, leaving 13 bases between them. Germline V CDR1 and CDR2: DFQATT, SNEGSKA (reference sequence). The CDR3 sequence is CSAMIHVGQPQHF. The CDR3 DNA is TGCAGTGCTATGATTCACGTTGGTCAGCCCCAGCATTTT.

This clonotype was detected only a few times. The rearrangement links TRBV5-6 to TRBJ2-5, with D unresolved. This CDR3 comprises 14 residues. V was pared by 4 bases and J by 2 bases, with 12 bases between. Germline V gene sequence: CDR1 SGHDT, CDR2 YYEEEE. CDR3 in DNA: TGTGCCAGCAGCCCTGAGGAGATACAAGAGACCCAGTACTTC. As protein: CASSPEEIQETQYF.

The chain has TRBV12-3 or TRBV12-4 and TRBJ1-2, with D perhaps matching TRBD1 (5 bases). V lost 5 bases and J 1 base, leaving 20 bases between the germline ends. The CDR3 has 17 residues. The CDR3 sequence is CASSDYPTGDRNYGYTF. In DNA form, the CDR3 reads TGTGCCAGCAGTGACTACCCCACAGGAGACCGTAACTATGGCTACACCTTC.